This T cell receptor beta chain is drawn from a study of OX40 agonist ivuxolimab in advanced cancers. The protocol was immunoSEQ multiplex PCR, while the TCRdb copy is restricted to in-frame clones and leaves out a portion. The table has 90,000 to 120,000 clones, under 95% seen once. With V trimmed by 3 bases and J by 3 bases, 13 bases remained unmatched. CDR3 length equals 17 residues. Germline V gene sequence: CDR1 MGHRA, CDR2 YSYEKL. Here the sequenced sample was CD4+ or CD8+ T cells sorted from blood, taken in a trial of the OX40 agonist ivuxolimab. This chain connects TRBV4-1 to TRBJ1-2; 7 bases fit TRBD1. This sequence was found in an adult with an advanced solid tumor such as melanoma, head and neck, liver or kidney cancer. The CDR3 bases are TGCGCCAGCAGCCATCCCAGGGGGAGGGGAGGGGACTATGGCTACACCTTC. Residues: CASSHPRGRGGDYGYTF.